The entry that follows covers one TCR beta chain sequence. This specimen belongs to a study of technical replicates of blood from a handful of donors. The CDR3 covers 15 residues. The germline CDR1 and CDR2 sequences are LGHNA and YNFKEQ. The V gene lost 1 base and the J gene lost 6 bases, with 15 bases spanning the gap. Method: immunoSEQ multiplex PCR; TCRdb's copy keeps in-frame clones and lacks some. In the table there are tens of thousands of clones, around 91% of which are singletons. This TCR came from a human donor in good health. Sequences were obtained from T cells isolated from PBMCs. J is TRBJ1-2 and V is TRBV4-2; TRBD1 might be the D (6 bases). The DNA for the CDR3 is TGTGCCAGCAGCCAAGTGTGGACAGCTGGAGATGGCTACACCTTC. Protein: CASSQVWTAGDGYTF.